This T cell receptor beta chain was captured by sequencing in a study of cytomegalovirus exposure and HLA in healthy donors. Study outcomes and limitations: Fewer N-insertions (relative to the roughly 660-donor mean) were reportedly seen in an Asian-associated ancestry cluster in a later analysis. Among the most significant clusters, several appeared linked to common viral pathogens in a later analysis.

The PCR was carried out with 60 Vbeta primers and 13 Jbeta primers. The repertoire was sequenced with immunoSEQ multiplex PCR; TCRdb's copy has only in-frame clones and lacks some. The table includes approximately 110,000 clones, approximately 80% detected once. Of note for this clone: Its antigen is unknown.

CDR3 length: 14 amino acids. The germline gives CDR1 SGHTA, CDR2 FQGTGA. Trimming stripped 5 bases from V and 7 bases from J, with 17 bases between. The chain joins TRBV7-3 to TRBJ1-1; D is ambiguous. The clonotype was recovered from a man in his forties in good health and CMV-seronegative. Material for sequencing was PBMCs. The CDR3 nucleotides read TGTGCCAGCAGCCCCATTAACGTCCTAGATGAAGCTTTCTTT. Amino acids: CASSPINVLDEAFF.